This entry concerns a single T cell receptor (beta chain). Antigen unknown. This entry comes from a study of T cells in narcolepsy. Study background: Enrolled donors included narcolepsy type 1 or type 2 patients and healthy controls. Notes on the study in general: Reportedly, autoreactive clonotypes were serially detected in patients' blood but not controls'.

This table comes from immunoSEQ multiplex PCR, and its TCRdb copy is limited to in-frame clones, with some not included. The data show approximately 31,000 clones, about four fifths seen once. Sequences were obtained from CD45RA- memory CD4+ T cells from PBMCs. The receptor was isolated from a human donor with narcolepsy.

CDR3 sequence: CASSSSRQETQYF. DNA of the CDR3: TGTGCCAGCAGCTCGAGCAGACAAGAGACCCAGTACTTC. The chain has TRBV7-2 and TRBJ2-5; no firm D call. This CDR3 spans 13 amino acids. The germline V gene encodes CDR1 SGHTA and CDR2 FQGNSA. Trimming pared 4 bases from V and 2 bases from J, leaving 8 bases between.